The present T cell receptor beta chain was sequenced within a study of shared clonotypes between healthy human individuals. Points on this clone: Its antigen is undetermined.

Findings and limits, study-wide: The sharing of around 5% of naive CD4 clonotypes was seen across a handful of donors.

Sequencing was performed with immunoSEQ multiplex PCR; in TCRdb, only in-frame clones are kept and a portion is missing. The sample holds hundreds of thousands of clones, less than 85% seen once. This sequence originates from a woman aged 25 to 39 in good health. The specimen sequenced was memory CD4+ T cells sorted from blood. Subset described: CD45RA-negative fraction.

The CDR3 protein is CASSFGLAGRETQYF. The CDR3 coding sequence is TGTGCCAGCAGCTTCGGACTAGCGGGCAGAGAGACCCAGTACTTC. The chain combines TRBV7-8 with TRBJ2-5; the match to TRBD2 covers 11 bases. CDR1 is SGHVS, CDR2 FQNEAQ, per germline. Trimming took 3 bases from V and 4 from J; bases not matched to a gene: 4. The CDR3 covers 15 residues.